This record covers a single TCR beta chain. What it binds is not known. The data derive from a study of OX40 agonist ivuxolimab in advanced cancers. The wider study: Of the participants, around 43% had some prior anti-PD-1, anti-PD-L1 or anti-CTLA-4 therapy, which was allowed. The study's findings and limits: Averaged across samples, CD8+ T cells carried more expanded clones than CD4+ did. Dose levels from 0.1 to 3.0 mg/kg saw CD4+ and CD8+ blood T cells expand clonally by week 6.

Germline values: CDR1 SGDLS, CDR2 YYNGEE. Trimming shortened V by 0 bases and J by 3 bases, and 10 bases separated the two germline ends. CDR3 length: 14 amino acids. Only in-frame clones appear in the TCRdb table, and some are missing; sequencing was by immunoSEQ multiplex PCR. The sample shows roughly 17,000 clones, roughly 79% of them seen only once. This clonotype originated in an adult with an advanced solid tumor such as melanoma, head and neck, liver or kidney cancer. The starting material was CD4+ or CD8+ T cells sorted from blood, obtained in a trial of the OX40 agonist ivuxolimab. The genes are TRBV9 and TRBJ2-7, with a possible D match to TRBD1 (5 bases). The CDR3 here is CASSVGDRNYEQYF. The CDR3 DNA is TGTGCCAGCAGCGTAGGTGACAGAAACTACGAGCAGTACTTC. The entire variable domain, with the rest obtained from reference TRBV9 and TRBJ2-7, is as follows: DSGVTQTPKHLITATGQRVTLRCSPRSGDLSVYWYQQSLDQGLQFLIQYYNGEERAKGNILERFSAQQFPDLHSELNLSSLELGDSALYFCASSVGDRNYEQYFGPGTRLTVT.